The sequence of this TCR beta chain was determined in a study of Ad26.COV2.S vaccination and SARS-CoV-2 variants. This clone has only one observation. As to treatment: around 19 received Ad26.COV2.S at low or high dose, single or two shots; roughly five received placebo; per-sample allocation not given. The investigators took samples on day 63 after the first vaccine or placebo injection. A Boston adult aged 18-55 years was the donor. Generated by immunoSEQ multiplex PCR, the TCRdb table keeps only in-frame clones and is missing some. Seen here are about half a million clones, about nine tenths observed once, and the top ten hold more than 1.5%. The V gene end was trimmed by 0 bases and the J gene end by 7 bases; junction bases not matched to a gene: 10. CDR3 length: 18 amino acids. Germline CDR1 and CDR2: LGHNA and YSLEER.

This TCR was sampled from a person between 18 and 60 years old who received the Ad26.COV2.S COVID-19 vaccine or a placebo. Source: peripheral blood, taken in a trial of Ad26.COV2.S vaccine versus placebo. The V and J genes are TRBV4-3 and TRBJ2-1, with 12 bases that match TRBD2. CDR3 region: CASSQDRGLAGTLNEQFF. CDR3 nucleotides: TGCGCCAGCAGCCAAGATCGTGGACTAGCGGGGACACTAAATGAGCAGTTCTTC.